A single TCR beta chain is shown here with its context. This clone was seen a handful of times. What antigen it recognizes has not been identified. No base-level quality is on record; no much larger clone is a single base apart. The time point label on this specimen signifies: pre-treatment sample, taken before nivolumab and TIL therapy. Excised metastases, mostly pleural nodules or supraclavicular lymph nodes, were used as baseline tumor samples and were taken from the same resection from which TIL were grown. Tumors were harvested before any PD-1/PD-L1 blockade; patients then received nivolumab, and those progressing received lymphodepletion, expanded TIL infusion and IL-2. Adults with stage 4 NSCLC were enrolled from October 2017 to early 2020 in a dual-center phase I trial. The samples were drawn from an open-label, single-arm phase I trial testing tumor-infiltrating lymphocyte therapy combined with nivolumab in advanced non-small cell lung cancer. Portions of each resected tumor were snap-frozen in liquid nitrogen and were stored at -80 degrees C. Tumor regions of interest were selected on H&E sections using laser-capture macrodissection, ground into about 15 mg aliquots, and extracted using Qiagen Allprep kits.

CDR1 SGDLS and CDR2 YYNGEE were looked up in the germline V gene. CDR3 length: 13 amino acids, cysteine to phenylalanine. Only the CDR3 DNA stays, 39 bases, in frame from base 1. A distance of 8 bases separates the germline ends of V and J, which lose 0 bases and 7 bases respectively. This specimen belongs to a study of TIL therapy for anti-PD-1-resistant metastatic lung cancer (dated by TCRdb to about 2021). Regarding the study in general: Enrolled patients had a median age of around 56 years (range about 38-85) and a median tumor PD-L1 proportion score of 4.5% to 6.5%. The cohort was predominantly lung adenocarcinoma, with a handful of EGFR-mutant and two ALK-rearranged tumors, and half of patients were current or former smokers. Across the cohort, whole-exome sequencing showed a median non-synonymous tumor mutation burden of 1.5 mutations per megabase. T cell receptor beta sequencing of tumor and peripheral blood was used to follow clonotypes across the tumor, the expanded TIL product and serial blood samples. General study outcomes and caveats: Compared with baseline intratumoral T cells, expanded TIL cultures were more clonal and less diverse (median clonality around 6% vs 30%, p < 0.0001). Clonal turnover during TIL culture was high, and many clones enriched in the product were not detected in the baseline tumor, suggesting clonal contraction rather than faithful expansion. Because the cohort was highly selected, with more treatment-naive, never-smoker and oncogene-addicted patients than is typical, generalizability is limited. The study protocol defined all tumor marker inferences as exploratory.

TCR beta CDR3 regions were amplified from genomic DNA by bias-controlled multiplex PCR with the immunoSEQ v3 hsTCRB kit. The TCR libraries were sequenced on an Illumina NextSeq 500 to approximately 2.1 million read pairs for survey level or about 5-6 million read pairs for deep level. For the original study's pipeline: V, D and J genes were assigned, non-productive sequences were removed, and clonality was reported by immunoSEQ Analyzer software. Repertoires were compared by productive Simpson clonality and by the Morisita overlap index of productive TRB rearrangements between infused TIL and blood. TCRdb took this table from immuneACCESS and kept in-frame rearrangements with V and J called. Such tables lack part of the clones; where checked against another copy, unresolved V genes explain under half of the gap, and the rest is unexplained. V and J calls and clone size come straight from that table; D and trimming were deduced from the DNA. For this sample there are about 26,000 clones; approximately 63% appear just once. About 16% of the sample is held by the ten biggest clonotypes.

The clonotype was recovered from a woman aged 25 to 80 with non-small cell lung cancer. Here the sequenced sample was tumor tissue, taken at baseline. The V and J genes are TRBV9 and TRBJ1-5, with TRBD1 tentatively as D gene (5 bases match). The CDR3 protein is CASSVAWGQPQHF. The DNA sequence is TGTGCCAGCAGCGTAGCTTGGGGCCAGCCCCAGCATTTT.